This record looks at one TCR beta chain sequence and its context. This entry comes from a study of T cell changes during pregnancy in multiple sclerosis. In germline, CDR1 is MDHEN, CDR2 SYDVKM. CDR3 length equals 14 residues. Trimming pared 6 bases from V and 8 bases from J, leaving 19 bases between. Clones were sequenced by immunoSEQ multiplex PCR, and TCRdb holds only the in-frame ones, with some missing. The data hold about 77,000 clones, with about 91% observed a single time. The sequence was collected from a female donor with multiple sclerosis, enrolled in a pregnancy study. The V gene is TRBV28, the J gene TRBJ1-2; D perhaps matches TRBD1 (6 bases). The sample here was peripheral blood, taken before pregnancy. The CDR3, as DNA: TGTGCCAGCAGCACTTCACCAGGGGTATACGGCTACACCTTC. As protein: CASSTSPGVYGYTF.